The entry below describes one TCR beta chain. Its antigen remains unknown. One junction end disagrees with the germline gene, perhaps due to a read error. This CDR3 comprises 14 residues. CDR1 is SEHNR and CDR2 is FQNEAQ in the germline V gene (reference sequence). This specimen comes from a study of tumor-infiltrating lymphocytes in primary liver carcinoma. As for the study in general: Staged T1-T3 N0M0, the tumors had sizes that ranged from about 4 to 10 cm across. Findings and limits, study-wide: Tumor region pairs overlapped more than did tumor-adjacent and tumor-blood pairs.

The researchers produced TCR beta cDNA from roughly 500 ng total RNA with a constant-region primer. Investigators got TCR beta libraries out of three nested multiplex PCR rounds, done with slightly modified ARM-PCR. PCR rounds one and two used TRBV1-TRBV30 forward primers with a C-beta reverse primer for 10 cycles each. MiXCR, applied by TCRdb to the multiplex PCR reads, yields one record per CDR3 protein. This table has roughly 40,000 distinct CDR3 sequences, about 75% appearing once. Co-extraction yielded RNA and DNA from around 20-30 mg of unsorted bulk tissue. Surgical resection was used to treat these primary liver carcinoma patients. Patients were treatment-naive with chronic HBV infection.

The chain combines TRBV7-9 with TRBJ2-7; 7 positions agree with TRBD2. This TCR was recovered from a woman aged 25 to 39 with primary liver carcinoma and hepatitis B virus infection. Sequenced: tumor-adjacent normal liver tissue. The CDR3 protein is CASSSGGVSYEQYF. The CDR3 nucleotides are TGTGCCAGCAGTTCGGGAGGCGTCTCCTACGAACAGTACTTC. Looking up the rest from reference TRBV7-9 and TRBJ2-7 gives the full variable domain: DTGVSQNPRHKITKRGQNVTFRCDPISEHNRLYWYRQTLGQGPEFLTYFQNEAQLEKSRLLSDRFSAERPKGSFSTLEIQRTEQGDSAMYLCASSSGGVSYEQYFGPGTRLTVT.